This TCR beta chain was recorded in a study of lymphopenia after photon versus proton radiotherapy. Study findings and constraints: Larger post-nadir TCR diversity loss correlated inversely with survival in deceased patients. Relative stability marked proton patients; photon patients lost diversity and naive cells. After the lymphocyte nadir, photon-treated repertoires showed oligoclonal expansion, especially of CD8+ Temra cells.

Details on this clone: Its antigen is currently unknown. This CDR3 is also generated by other DNA sequences in the sample.

This CDR3 has 15 amino acids. Trimming shortened V by 2 bases and J by 1 base, and 11 bases separated the two germline ends. Germline V lookup: CDR1 SGHRS, CDR2 YFSETQ. Clones were read by immunoSEQ multiplex PCR, and TCRdb kept only the in-frame ones, dropping some. The table records fewer than 65,000 clones, approximately 86% of them present only once. This TCR was sampled from a middle-aged man with gastric cancer. The rearrangement uses TRBV5-1 and TRBJ2-3, with D tentatively TRBD2 (6 bases). The specimen comprised peripheral blood, sampled from a patient treated with photon-based radiotherapy. The DNA of the CDR3 is TGCGCCAGCAGCTTACGGGGGTTGGGCACAGATACGCAGTATTTT. Translation gives CASSLRGLGTDTQYF.